Listed below are T cell receptor beta chains from one sample, sequenced in a study of vaccination and CD4 T cells after COVID-19. TCRdb analysed the PCR reads with MiXCR anew, one entry per CDR3 protein. This sample has 18,000 or so distinct CDR3 sequences, with less than 30% found just once. No antigen has been identified for these receptors. Sequenced sample: cultured CD4+ T cells from blood. The receptors stem from a human donor with COVID-19. Both conserved end residues are part of each CDR3. Fields, in order: V gene, clone size, J gene, D gene, CDR3 length, CDR3 protein, CDR3 DNA. D genes are given only for firm matches. Where a row states a size, it is once, few, many or the class of an expanded clone; other rows omit it.

TRBV23-1	.	TRBJ1-4	.	15	CASSQSRVSDEKLFF	TGCGCCAGCAGTCAATCGAGGGTCAGCGATGAAAAACTGTTTTTT
TRBV11-2	few	TRBJ1-5	.	13	CASSLGADQPQHF	TGTGCCAGCAGCTTAGGGGCGGACCAGCCCCAGCATTTT
TRBV6-5	.	TRBJ1-1	TRBD1	14	CASSSGTGGTEAFF	TGTGCCAGCAGTTCCGGGACAGGGGGCACTGAAGCTTTCTTT
TRBV28	.	TRBJ1-5	.	14	CASSQLQGFQPQHF	TGTGCCAGCAGTCAACTCCAGGGATTCCAGCCCCAGCATTTT
TRBV20-1	few	TRBJ2-5	.	13	CSARETGRETQYF	TGCAGTGCTAGAGAAACAGGGCGGGAGACCCAGTACTTC
TRBV5-1	.	TRBJ2-3	.	13	CASSPGTSDTQYF	TGCGCCAGCAGCCCTGGGACTTCAGATACGCAGTATTTT
TRBV11-3	.	TRBJ2-3	TRBD2	15	CASSLRTSGTDTQYF	TGTGCCAGCAGCTTAAGGACTAGCGGCACAGATACGCAGTATTTT
TRBV5-1	.	TRBJ2-3	.	13	CASSLQGSDTQYF	TGCGCCAGCAGCTTGCAGGGTTCCGATACGCAGTATTTT
TRBV6-5	few	TRBJ2-2	.	14	CASSYQNRDGELFF	TGTGCCAGCAGTTACCAAAACAGGGACGGGGAGCTGTTTTTT
TRBV7-9	.	TRBJ1-3	.	15	CASSLSPVGGNTIYF	TGTGCCAGCAGTTTATCCCCTGTTGGAGGAAACACCATATATTTT